The 32 T cell receptor beta chains presented below share a single source sample, sequenced in a study of cytomegalovirus exposure and HLA in healthy donors. The PCR was carried out with 60 Vbeta primers and 13 Jbeta primers. This table comes from immunoSEQ multiplex PCR, and its TCRdb copy is limited to in-frame clones, with some not included. The data hold around 170,000 clones, with about 85% observed a single time. Material: PBMCs. The receptors derive from a girl under 18 in good health and CMV-seropositive.

This clone was seen a few times. CDR3 loop: CASSKGGGFQPQHF. DNA for the CDR3: TGTGCCAGCAGCAAAGGGGGCGGTTTTCAGCCCCAGCATTTT. V usage is TRBV21-1 and J usage is TRBJ1-5; the table's D gene call, TRBD1, was not cross checked with the DNA. TRBV21-1 is noted as a pseudogene. This CDR3 has 14 amino acids.

The rearrangement links TRBV11-2 to TRBJ1-5; 7 bases line up with TRBD1. The CDR3 totals 14 residues. Looked up from germline, CDR1 is SGHAT and CDR2 is FQNNGV. Unmatched junction bases numbered 7, after V lost 4 bases and J lost 7 bases. For the CDR3, the DNA is TGTGCCAGCAGCTACCAAGGGACAGCGCAGCCCCAGCATTTT. It specifies CASSYQGTAQPQHF.

The chain joins TRBV4-2 to TRBJ2-1; unclear D gene. Germline CDR1 LGHNA, CDR2 YNFKEQ. Trimming left V 2 bases short and J 4 bases short, with 9 bases between. The CDR3 is made up of 14 amino acids. The CDR3 nucleotides read TGTGCCAGCAGCCAACCCCTTGAGTACAATGAGCAGTTCTTC. Amino acids: CASSQPLEYNEQFF.

This clone has only one observation. This sequence joins TRBV30 and TRBJ1-5, with D possibly TRBD1 on 5 matching bases. In germline, CDR1 is GTSNPN, CDR2 SVGIG (reference sequence). CDR3 size: 13 residues. V lost 8 bases and J lost 2, with 13 bases in between. CDR3 loop: CAMSRAGNQPQHF. The CDR3, as DNA: TGTGCCATGAGCAGGGCGGGCAATCAGCCCCAGCATTTT.

The chain has TRBV19 and TRBJ2-7, with a tentative D call TRBD2 (5 bases). V was trimmed by 3 bases and J by 3 bases, leaving 9 bases between them. Germline CDR1 is LNHDA and CDR2 is SQIVND (reference sequence). CDR3 size: 13 residues. The CDR3 DNA sequence: TGTGCCAGTAGTATGCGACGGGACTACGAGCAGTACTTC. This encodes CASSMRRDYEQYF.

This chain connects TRBV4-2 to TRBJ2-1; weak D call: TRBD1 (6 bases). Germline V gene sequence: CDR1 LGHNA, CDR2 YNFKEQ. The CDR3 is 15 residues long. V lost 1 base and J 12 bases, leaving 19 bases between the germline ends. CDR3 nucleotides: TGTGCCAGCAGCCAAGGGGCAGGGGCTAAGTTTGGGCAGTTCTTC. Translated: CASSQGAGAKFGQFF.

The J gene is TRBJ1-4, the V gene TRBV7-9; no definite D call. CDR3 length: 12 residues. Trimming shortened V by 2 bases and J by 8 bases, and 6 bases separated the two germline ends. CDR1 is SEHNR and CDR2 is FQNEAQ in the germline V gene (reference sequence). CDR3 loop: CASSLRGEKLFF. The CDR3, as DNA: TGTGCCAGCAGCTTAAGAGGAGAAAAACTGTTTTTT.

The CDR3 protein is CASRGQGEETQYF. The CDR3 bases are TGTGCCAGCAGGGGACAGGGGGAAGAGACCCAGTACTTC. The V call is TRBV6-1, the J call TRBJ2-5, with 11 bases that match TRBD1. CDR3 length: 13 amino acids. With 6 bases clipped from V and 3 bases from J, the junction kept 0 bases outside the gene matches. Germline-derived CDR1 and CDR2 are MNHNS and SASEGT.

The V and J genes are TRBV9 and TRBJ2-5; TRBD2 matches 14 bases. Trimming cost V 3 bases and J 1 base; bases outside gene matches: 5. The CDR3 has 17 residues. CDR1 is SGDLS and CDR2 is YYNGEE in the germline V gene. CDR3 nucleotide sequence: TGTGCCAGCAGCGAGACTAGCGGGAGGGCCGTCCAAGAGACCCAGTACTTC. Its translation: CASSETSGRAVQETQYF.

V usage is TRBV4-1 and J usage is TRBJ2-7; 11 positions agree with TRBD2. The ends lost 5 bases at V and 2 bases at J; junction bases unmatched: 8. The V gene's germline CDR1 is MGHRA and CDR2 YSYEKL. The CDR3 length is 16 residues. The CDR3 bases are TGCGCCAGCAGCAAAGCTCCGGGACTAGCGGCCTACGAGCAGTACTTC. This codes for CASSKAPGLAAYEQYF.

The genes are TRBV19 and TRBJ2-3; TRBD2 matches 8 bases. The V gene end was trimmed by 11 bases and the J gene end by 0 bases; junction bases not matched to a gene: 16. Per the germline V gene, CDR1 is LNHDA and CDR2 is SQIVND (reference sequence). CDR3 length: 17 amino acids. The CDR3 here is CACSSLDTSGSTDTQYF. CDR3 nucleotides: TGTGCCTGCAGTAGTTTGGATACTAGCGGAAGCACAGATACGCAGTATTTT.

The rearrangement uses TRBV6-6 and TRBJ2-1; 14 positions match TRBD2. Germline CDR1 reads MNHNY; CDR2 reads SVGAGI (reference sequence). The CDR3 is 16 amino acids. V lost 5 bases, J lost 4 bases, and 4 bases stayed unmatched. The chain's CDR3 is CASSRGLAGEYNEQFF. The CDR3 bases are TGTGCCAGCAGTAGGGGACTAGCGGGAGAATACAATGAGCAGTTCTTC.

The V gene is TRBV10-3, the J gene TRBJ2-2; 14 bases fit TRBD2. The germline V gene encodes CDR1 ENHRY and CDR2 SYGVKD. The CDR3 sequence is 18 residues long. The V and J ends lost 2 bases and 0 bases, in that order; junction bases with no gene match: 2. CDR3 amino acids: CAISELGLAGANTGELFF. The CDR3 DNA reads as TGTGCCATCAGTGAGCTGGGACTAGCGGGAGCGAACACCGGGGAGCTGTTTTTT.

This clone was counted a few times. The rearrangement joins TRBV5-6 to TRBJ2-7; TRBD2 aligns across 9 bases. This CDR3 has 18 residues. Germline CDR1 is SGHDT and CDR2 is YYEEEE. V lost 4 bases, J lost 6 bases, and 20 bases stayed unmatched. The CDR3 is CASSPERARLAGLAEQYF. The CDR3, as DNA: TGTGCCAGCAGCCCCGAGAGGGCTCGTCTAGCGGGATTAGCCGAGCAGTACTTC.

The chain employs TRBV19 and TRBJ1-5; D is unresolved. CDR1 LNHDA and CDR2 SQIVND come from the germline V gene (reference sequence). Trimming removed 3 bases from V and 6 bases from J, with 6 bases in between. The length of the CDR3 is 12 residues. The CDR3 is CASSMQAQPQHF. The DNA for the CDR3 is TGTGCCAGTAGTATGCAGGCTCAGCCCCAGCATTTT. Drawing the rest from reference TRBV19 and TRBJ1-5, the complete variable domain is DGGITQSPKYLFRKEGQNVTLSCEQNLNHDAMYWYRQDPGQGLRLIYYSQIVNDFQKGDIAEGYSVSREKKESFPLTVTSAQKNPTAFYLCASSMQAQPQHFGDGTRLSIL.

The J gene is TRBJ2-1, the V gene TRBV29-1, with 14 bases that match TRBD2. CDR1 and CDR2 (germline): SQVTM, ANQGSEA. After removal of 6 bases from V and 4 bases from J, the junction contained 14 bases not matched to a gene. CDR3 size: 18 residues. For the CDR3, the DNA is TGCAGCGTCGGAATCCGACTAGCGGGAGGGCGGGGTTACAATGAGCAGTTCTTC. It is translated as CSVGIRLAGGRGYNEQFF.

This clone was observed a single time. The chain uses TRBV27 and TRBJ2-1, with TRBD1 matching 8 bases. This CDR3 spans 19 amino acids. V dropped 4 bases and J dropped 2; count of bases not matched to a gene: 16. In germline, CDR1 is MNHEY, CDR2 SMNVEV (reference sequence). The CDR3 loop reads CASSSRDRSGDTTYNEQFF. The CDR3 DNA sequence: TGTGCCAGCAGTTCCCGGGACAGGTCCGGTGACACCACCTACAATGAGCAGTTCTTC.

CDR3 sequence reads: CASSQDEATARNYGYTF. CDR3 nucleotide sequence: TGTGCCAGCAGCCAAGATGAGGCGACAGCCCGAAACTATGGCTACACCTTC. The genes are TRBV4-2 and TRBJ1-2, with TRBD1 as a possible D gene (5 bases). V was clipped by 0 bases and J by 2 bases, with 16 bases between them. This CDR3 has 17 residues. Germline CDR1 is LGHNA and CDR2 is YNFKEQ.

This clone has just one count. The chain employs TRBV5-4 and TRBJ2-2; 10 bases map to TRBD1. Per germline, CDR1 SGHNT and CDR2 YYREEE (reference sequence). The CDR3 has 16 amino acids. The trim removed 4 bases at V and 1 base at J, leaving 4 bases unmatched. The CDR3 DNA is TGTGCCAGCAGCCGGGACAGGGGAAGGAACACCGGGGAGCTGTTTTTT. Its translation: CASSRDRGRNTGELFF.

The V call is TRBV27, the J call TRBJ1-2; D is perhaps TRBD1 (5 bases). Trimming stripped 11 bases from V and 3 bases from J, with 13 bases between. The germline CDR1 and CDR2 sequences are MNHEY and SMNVEV (reference sequence). The length of the CDR3 is 12 residues. The CDR3 region has the DNA TGTGCCGCCGGACACCCGGACTATGGCTACACCTTC. It codes for CAAGHPDYGYTF.

The chain employs TRBV30 and TRBJ2-7, with D perhaps matching TRBD1 (6 bases). Trimming took 4 bases from V and 2 from J, leaving 6 bases between them. This CDR3 has 11 residues. The germline CDR1 and CDR2 sequences are GTSNPN and SVGIG (reference sequence). The CDR3 DNA reads TGTGCCTGGAAGGGGGCCTACGAGCAGTACTTC. Translating gives CAWKGAYEQYF.

The chain couples TRBV6-5 to TRBJ1-1; 7 bases line up with TRBD1. Germline V gene sequence: CDR1 MNHEY, CDR2 SVGAGI. This CDR3 has 11 amino acids. The CDR3 DNA reads TGTTCTGTAGGGGGCCTCACTGAAGCTTTCTTT. This translates into CSVGGLTEAFF.

V gene TRBV9 combines with J gene TRBJ2-1, with D perhaps TRBD2 (5 bases). CDR1 is SGDLS and CDR2 is YYNGEE in the germline V gene. With 0 bases removed from V and 7 bases from J, the gap between germline ends came to 23 bases. The length of the CDR3 is 18 residues. The CDR3 reads CASSVVFYRGSNINEQFF. The CDR3 coding sequence is TGTGCCAGCAGCGTAGTTTTCTATCGAGGGAGTAACATTAATGAGCAGTTCTTC.

The rearrangement links TRBV9 to TRBJ2-2, with 8 positions matching TRBD1. After removal of 3 bases from V and 5 bases from J, the junction contained 6 bases not matched to a gene. The CDR3 totals 15 residues. Germline CDR1 reads SGDLS; CDR2 reads YYNGEE. The CDR3 protein is CASSARQGSTGELFF. In DNA form, the CDR3 reads TGTGCCAGCAGCGCCCGACAGGGGTCAACCGGGGAGCTGTTTTTT.

This chain connects TRBV18 to TRBJ1-1; weak D call: TRBD1 (6 bases). V dropped 4 bases and J dropped 6 bases, with 18 bases sitting between them. The CDR3 is 15 residues long. CDR1 KGHSH and CDR2 LQKENI come from the germline V gene. For the CDR3, the DNA is TGTGCCAGCTCACTATCGACAGGCGCTCGTTCTGAAGCTTTCTTT. Translation gives CASSLSTGARSEAFF.

The genes are TRBV7-9 and TRBJ2-1; 7 positions match TRBD2. The length of the CDR3 is 16 residues. Losses at the gene ends were 5 bases for V and 10 bases for J; bases not matched to a gene: 17. Germline CDR1 and CDR2: SEHNR and FQNEAQ (reference sequence). CDR3 region: CASSPLTSRRLVEQFF. The CDR3, as DNA: TGTGCCAGCAGCCCGTTGACTAGCCGGAGGTTAGTAGAGCAGTTCTTC.

The CDR3 sequence: CASSQVWRGGISANTGELFF. The CDR3 DNA follows: TGCGCCAGCAGCCAAGTCTGGCGGGGCGGAATATCGGCGAACACCGGGGAGCTGTTTTTT. The genes are TRBV4-3 and TRBJ2-2, with D possibly TRBD2 on 6 matching bases. The CDR3 sequence is 20 residues long. CDR1 LGHNA and CDR2 YSLEER come from the germline V gene. Deletions cut 1 base from V and 0 bases from J, with 21 bases between.

This chain joins TRBV28 and TRBJ2-1; 12 bases match TRBD2. The germline V gene encodes CDR1 MDHEN and CDR2 SYDVKM. The CDR3 runs to 16 residues. After removal of 5 bases from V and 4 bases from J, the junction contained 6 bases not matched to a gene. CDR3 loop: CASSPSGRGPYNEQFF. In DNA, the CDR3 is TGTGCCAGCAGTCCTAGCGGGAGGGGCCCTTACAATGAGCAGTTCTTC.

This clone came up a few times. V is TRBV5-1 and J is TRBJ2-1; 12 bases line up with TRBD2. The V gene's germline CDR1 is SGHRS and CDR2 YFSETQ. CDR3 length: 17 residues. After removal of 0 bases from V and 8 bases from J, the junction contained 9 bases not matched to a gene. The CDR3 reads CASSLGVTSGRTDEQFF. CDR3 in DNA: TGCGCCAGCAGCTTGGGTGTGACTAGCGGGAGAACCGATGAGCAGTTCTTC.

The chain carries TRBV30 and TRBJ2-5; D perhaps matches TRBD2 (6 bases). Germline values: CDR1 GTSNPN, CDR2 SVGIG (reference sequence). This CDR3 has 13 amino acids. V lost 5 bases and J 2 bases, leaving 12 bases between the germline ends. The CDR3 sequence is CAWARGGQETQYF. The CDR3 DNA follows: TGTGCCTGGGCCCGTGGGGGGCAAGAGACCCAGTACTTC.

This clone has a single count. The chain carries TRBV10-1 and TRBJ2-2, with 13 bases lining up with TRBD2. The CDR3 covers 16 residues. Germline CDR1 and CDR2: WNHNN and SYGVQD (reference sequence). The junction had 5 bases not matched to a gene; V was cut back by 4 bases and J by 6 bases. CDR3 sequence: CASSARLAGGSGELFF. The CDR3 DNA reads as TGCGCCAGCAGTGCCAGACTAGCGGGAGGTTCCGGGGAGCTGTTTTTT.

This clone was observed a few times. The chain links TRBV4-1 to TRBJ2-2; D call uncertain. CDR3 length: 15 residues. Germline V lookup: CDR1 MGHRA, CDR2 YSYEKL. V was clipped by 2 bases and J by 9 bases, with 16 bases between them. CDR3 DNA sequence: TGCGCCAGCAGCCAACGTGCTCCCACTGTGCGGGAGCTGTTTTTT. It is translated as CASSQRAPTVRELFF.